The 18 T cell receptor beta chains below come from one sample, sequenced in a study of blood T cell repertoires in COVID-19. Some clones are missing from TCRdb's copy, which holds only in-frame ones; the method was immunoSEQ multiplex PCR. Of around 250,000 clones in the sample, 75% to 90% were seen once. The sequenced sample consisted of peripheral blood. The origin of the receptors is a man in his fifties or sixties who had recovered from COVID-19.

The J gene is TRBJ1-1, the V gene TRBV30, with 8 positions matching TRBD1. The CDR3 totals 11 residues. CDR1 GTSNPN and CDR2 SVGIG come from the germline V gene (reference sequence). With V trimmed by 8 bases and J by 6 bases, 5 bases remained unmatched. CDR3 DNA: TGTGCCGCGGACAGGGCTGCTGAAGCTTTCTTT. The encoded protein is CAADRAAEAFF.

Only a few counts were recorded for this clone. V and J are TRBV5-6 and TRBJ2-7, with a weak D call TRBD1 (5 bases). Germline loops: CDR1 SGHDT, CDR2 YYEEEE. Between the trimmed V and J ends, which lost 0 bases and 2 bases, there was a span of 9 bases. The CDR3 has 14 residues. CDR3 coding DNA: TGTGCCAGCAGCTTGGAGGGGCCCACCTACGAGCAGTACTTC. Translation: CASSLEGPTYEQYF.

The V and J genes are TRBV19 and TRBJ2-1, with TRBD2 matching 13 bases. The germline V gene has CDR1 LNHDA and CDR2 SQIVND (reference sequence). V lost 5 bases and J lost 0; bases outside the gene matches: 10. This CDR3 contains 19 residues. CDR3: CASSPPGTSGAGSYNEQFF. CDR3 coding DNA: TGTGCCAGTAGTCCGCCCGGGACTAGCGGGGCCGGCTCCTACAATGAGCAGTTCTTC.

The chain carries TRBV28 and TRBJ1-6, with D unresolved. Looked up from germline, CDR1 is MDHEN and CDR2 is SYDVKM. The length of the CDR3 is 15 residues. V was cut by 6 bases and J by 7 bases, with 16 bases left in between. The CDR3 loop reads CASSPAGMGNSPLHF. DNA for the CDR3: TGTGCCAGCAGCCCAGCCGGGATGGGAAATTCACCCCTCCACTTT.

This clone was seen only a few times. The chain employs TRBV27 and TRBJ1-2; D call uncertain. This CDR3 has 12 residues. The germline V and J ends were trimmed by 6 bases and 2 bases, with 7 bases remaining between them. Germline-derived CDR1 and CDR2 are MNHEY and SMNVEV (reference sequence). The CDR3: CASRGANYGYTF. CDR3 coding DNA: TGTGCCAGCAGGGGCGCAAACTATGGCTACACCTTC.

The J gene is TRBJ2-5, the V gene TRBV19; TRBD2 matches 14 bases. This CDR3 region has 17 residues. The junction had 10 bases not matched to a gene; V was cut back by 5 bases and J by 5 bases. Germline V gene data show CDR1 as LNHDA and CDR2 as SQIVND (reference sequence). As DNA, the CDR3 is TGTGCCAGTAGTGCCCCGGGACTAGCGGGAGTTGGCGAGACCCAGTACTTC. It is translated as CASSAPGLAGVGETQYF.

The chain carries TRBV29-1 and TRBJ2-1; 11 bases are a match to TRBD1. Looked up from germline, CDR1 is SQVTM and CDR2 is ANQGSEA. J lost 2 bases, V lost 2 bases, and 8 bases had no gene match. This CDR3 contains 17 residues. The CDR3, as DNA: TGCAGCGTTGAACTCCCGGACAGGGGGCCCACCTACAATGAGCAGTTCTTC. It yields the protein CSVELPDRGPTYNEQFF.

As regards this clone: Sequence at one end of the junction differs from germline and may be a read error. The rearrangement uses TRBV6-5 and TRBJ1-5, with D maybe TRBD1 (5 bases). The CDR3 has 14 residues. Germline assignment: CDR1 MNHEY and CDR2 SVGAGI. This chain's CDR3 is CASLSGFGNRPQHF. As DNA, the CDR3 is TGTGCCAGCCTATCAGGGTTCGGCAATCGGCCCCAGCATTTT.

In nucleotides, the CDR3 is TGCGCCAGCAGACTGAGTACCGCAACTAATGAAAAACTGTTTTTT. This translates into CASRLSTATNEKLFF. The chain joins TRBV5-1 to TRBJ1-4; unclear D gene. Germline-derived CDR1 and CDR2 are SGHRS and YFSETQ. The CDR3 consists of 15 residues. Trimming left V 5 bases short and J 0 bases short, with 11 bases between. The variable domain in full, completed from reference TRBV5-1 and TRBJ1-4, reads KAGVTQTPRYLIKTRGQQVTLSCSPISGHRSVSWYQQTPGQGLQFLFEYFSETQRNKGNFPGRFSGRQFSNSRSEMNVSTLELGDSALYLCASRLSTATNEKLFFGSGTQLSVL.

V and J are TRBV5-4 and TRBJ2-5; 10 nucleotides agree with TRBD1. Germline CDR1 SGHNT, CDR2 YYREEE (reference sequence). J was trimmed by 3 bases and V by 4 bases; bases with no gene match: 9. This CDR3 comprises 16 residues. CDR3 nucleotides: TGTGCCAGCAGCCTAGCTCTAGGACAGGGGGAAGAGACCCAGTACTTC. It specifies CASSLALGQGEETQYF.

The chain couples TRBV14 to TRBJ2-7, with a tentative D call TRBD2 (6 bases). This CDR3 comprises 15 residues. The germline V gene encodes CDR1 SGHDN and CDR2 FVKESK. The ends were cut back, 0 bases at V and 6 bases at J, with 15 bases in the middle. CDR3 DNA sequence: TGTGCCAGCAGCCAAGATCTCTTTGGAGGGCCCGAGCAGTACTTC. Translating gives CASSQDLFGGPEQYF.

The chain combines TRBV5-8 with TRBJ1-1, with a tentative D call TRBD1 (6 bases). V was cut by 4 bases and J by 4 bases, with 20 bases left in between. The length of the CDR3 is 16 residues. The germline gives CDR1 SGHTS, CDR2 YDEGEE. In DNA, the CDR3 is TGTGCCAGCAGCCAAACACCGTGGGGGGGCGGCACTGAAGCTTTCTTT. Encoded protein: CASSQTPWGGGTEAFF.

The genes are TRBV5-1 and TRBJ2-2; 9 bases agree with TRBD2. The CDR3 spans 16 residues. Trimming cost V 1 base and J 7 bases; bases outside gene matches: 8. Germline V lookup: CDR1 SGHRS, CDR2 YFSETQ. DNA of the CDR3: TGCGCCAGCAGCTTGTTGGCTAGCGGGACTGACGGGGAGCTGTTTTTT. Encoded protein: CASSLLASGTDGELFF.

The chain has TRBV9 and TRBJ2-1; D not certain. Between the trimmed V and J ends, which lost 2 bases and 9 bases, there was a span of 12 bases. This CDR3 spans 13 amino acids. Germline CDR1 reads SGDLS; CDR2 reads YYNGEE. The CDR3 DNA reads TGTGCCAGCAGCGTTAGTCTCGTGTCTGAGCAGTTCTTC. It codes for CASSVSLVSEQFF.

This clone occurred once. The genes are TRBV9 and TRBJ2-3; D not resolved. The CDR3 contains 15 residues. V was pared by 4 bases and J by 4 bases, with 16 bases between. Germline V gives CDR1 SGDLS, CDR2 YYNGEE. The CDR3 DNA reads TGTGCCAGCAGCCCAATGGCAGCGAGAGCAGATACGCAGTATTTT. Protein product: CASSPMAARADTQYF.

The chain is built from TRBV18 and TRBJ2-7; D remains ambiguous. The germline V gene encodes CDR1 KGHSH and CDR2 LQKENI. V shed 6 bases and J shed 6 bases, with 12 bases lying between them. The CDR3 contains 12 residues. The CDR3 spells CASSGVGFEQYF. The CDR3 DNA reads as TGTGCCAGCTCGGGCGTGGGCTTCGAGCAGTACTTC.

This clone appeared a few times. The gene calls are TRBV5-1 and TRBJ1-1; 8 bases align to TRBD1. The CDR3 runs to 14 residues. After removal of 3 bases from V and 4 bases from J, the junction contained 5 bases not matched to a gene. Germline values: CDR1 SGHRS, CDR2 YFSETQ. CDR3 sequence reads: CASSSLTGGTEAFF. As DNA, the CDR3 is TGCGCCAGCAGCTCTTTAACAGGGGGCACTGAAGCTTTCTTT.

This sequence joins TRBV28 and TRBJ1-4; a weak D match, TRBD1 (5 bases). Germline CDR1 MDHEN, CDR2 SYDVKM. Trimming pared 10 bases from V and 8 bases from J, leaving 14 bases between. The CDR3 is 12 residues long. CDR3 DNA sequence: TGTGCCACCCAGGGCGGGAACGAAAAACTGTTTTTT. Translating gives CATQGGNEKLFF.